This record concerns one T cell receptor (beta chain) sequence. The antigen remains undetermined. Germline CDR1 SGHDT, CDR2 YYEEEE. CDR3 length equals 14 residues. J was trimmed by 2 bases and V by 3 bases; bases with no gene match: 4. This entry is derived from a study of cytomegalovirus exposure and HLA in healthy donors. The method was immunoSEQ multiplex PCR; TCRdb's version includes in-frame clones alone and lacks a portion of them. The sample lists fewer than 90,000 clones; around 96% were seen once. Study conclusions and caveats: Subsequent analysis of the 110 or so validation repertoires found a tendency for first-cohort TCR clusters to co-occur.

The V call is TRBV5-6, the J call TRBJ2-7; 8 bases align to TRBD2. This sequence was found in a man aged 18-30 years in good health and CMV-seropositive. The sample taken for sequencing was PBMCs. The CDR3 region has the DNA TGTGCCAGCAGCTCTGGACTAGCCGCCTACGAGCAGTACTTC. It encodes CASSSGLAAYEQYF.